This record looks at one T cell receptor beta chain sequence and its context. Its antigen is unknown. The data were produced by immunoSEQ multiplex PCR, yet TCRdb's version contains in-frame clones alone and is incomplete. The sample holds 40,000 to 60,000 clones; about nine tenths are singletons and the top ten take more than 6.5%. The sample comes from a study of OX40 agonist ivuxolimab in advanced cancers. Study information: Dose-escalation patients were diagnosed with hepatocellular carcinoma, melanoma, renal cell cancer or head and neck cancer.

Germline V gives CDR1 SGHRS, CDR2 YFSETQ. The CDR3 spans 15 residues. Trimming shortened V by 5 bases and J by 2 bases, and 13 bases separated the two germline ends. Study results and limitations: At 0.1 to 3.0 mg/kg and by week 6, clonal expansion occurred in CD4+ and CD8+ blood T cells.

Autoimmune disease history or systemic immunosuppression led to patient exclusion. The V gene is TRBV5-1, the J gene TRBJ1-4; D gene unclear. Specimen: CD4+ or CD8+ T cells sorted from blood, collected in a trial of the OX40 agonist ivuxolimab. The sequence was collected from an adult with an advanced solid tumor such as melanoma, head and neck, liver or kidney cancer. The DNA of the CDR3 is TGCGCCAGCAGTCGATCGGGAGTCACTAATGAAAAACTGTTTTTT. The encoded protein is CASSRSGVTNEKLFF.